This T cell receptor (beta chain) was sequenced during a study of blood T cell repertoires in COVID-19. Across the study: Italy, Spain and the United States were the sources of the convalescent and acute COVID-19 samples. Nucleic acid was either cDNA or gDNA, and it came from T cells, B-cell-depleted T cells, or PBMCs.

Original methodology: Researchers report that nucleated cell counts were estimated from reference gene primer amplification. The data were produced by immunoSEQ multiplex PCR, yet TCRdb's version contains in-frame clones alone and is incomplete. The V and J calls and clone size were taken over from that table, and D and trimming were inferred from the DNA. The repertoire holds 300,000 to 350,000 clones, with 90% as singletons. CDR1 SGDLS and CDR2 YYNGEE come from the germline V gene. CDR3 length: 18 residues. Germline trimming cut 0 bases from V and 2 bases from J; bases unmatched to any gene: 3. This clonotype was obtained from a woman in her twenties or thirties with COVID-19, enrolled during active disease. J is TRBJ2-3 and V is TRBV9; 16 bases map to TRBD2. What was sequenced was peripheral blood. In nucleotides, the CDR3 is TGTGCCAGCAGCGTAGCAGGGACTAGCGGGAGGGCCACAGATACGCAGTATTTT. It translates to CASSVAGTSGRATDTQYF.